This T cell receptor (beta chain) derives from a study of T-cell reconstitution after alpha-beta-depleted transplantation in children. Notes on the study in general: Reports say that about two months after transplant, the alpha-beta T cells came out of several hundred graft clones that had expanded. In some patients, recipient T cells and intrathymic progenitors surviving conditioning explained high day-60 diversity.

CDR1 is MNHNS, CDR2 SASEGT, per germline. There are 14 residues in the CDR3. Trimming left V 6 bases short and J 3 bases short, with 15 bases between. This clonotype occurred a few times. The antigen is undetermined. Unique molecular identifiers were incorporated when the TCRbeta library was constructed. A single record per CDR3 protein comes from TCRdb applying MiXCR to the PCR reads. The profile shows about 980,000 distinct CDR3 sequences, roughly 29% of them singletons. This TCR derives from a boy under three years old who had a stem cell transplant for SCID, so the T cells may come from the graft donor. The sample consisted of PBMCs, mostly from graft donor cells, taken 360 days after TCRalphabeta/CD19-depleted stem cell transplant. This chain uses TRBV6-1 with TRBJ2-7; TRBD1 might be the D (6 bases). CDR3 in amino acids: CASSQTPDSYEQYF. CDR3 DNA: TGTGCCAGCAGCCAGACCCCGGACAGCTACGAGCAGTACTTC.